The entry below gives a single T cell receptor beta chain sequence along with its context. Its matching antigen is unknown. Sequencing was performed with immunoSEQ multiplex PCR; in TCRdb, only in-frame clones are kept and a portion is missing. The sample lists 190,000 or so clones, about 86% occurring once. The data were taken from a study of cytomegalovirus exposure and HLA in healthy donors. Findings and caveats of the study: The study flagged some 170 TCR beta chains as cytomegalovirus-associated.

Germline CDR1 and CDR2: MGHRA and YSYEKL. The CDR3 is made up of 20 amino acids. With 5 bases clipped from V and 1 base from J, the junction kept 21 bases outside the gene matches. Donors came from a validation cohort of over a hundred subjects, distinct from the first 666-subject cohort. The V and J genes are TRBV4-1 and TRBJ2-3; 7 nucleotides line up with TRBD2. The origin of this receptor is a woman aged 18-29 years in good health and CMV-seropositive. Material: PBMCs. The CDR3 is CASSGWAGAGTPGGTDTQYF. CDR3 in DNA: TGCGCCAGCAGCGGCTGGGCGGGAGCGGGGACCCCTGGGGGCACAGATACGCAGTATTTT.